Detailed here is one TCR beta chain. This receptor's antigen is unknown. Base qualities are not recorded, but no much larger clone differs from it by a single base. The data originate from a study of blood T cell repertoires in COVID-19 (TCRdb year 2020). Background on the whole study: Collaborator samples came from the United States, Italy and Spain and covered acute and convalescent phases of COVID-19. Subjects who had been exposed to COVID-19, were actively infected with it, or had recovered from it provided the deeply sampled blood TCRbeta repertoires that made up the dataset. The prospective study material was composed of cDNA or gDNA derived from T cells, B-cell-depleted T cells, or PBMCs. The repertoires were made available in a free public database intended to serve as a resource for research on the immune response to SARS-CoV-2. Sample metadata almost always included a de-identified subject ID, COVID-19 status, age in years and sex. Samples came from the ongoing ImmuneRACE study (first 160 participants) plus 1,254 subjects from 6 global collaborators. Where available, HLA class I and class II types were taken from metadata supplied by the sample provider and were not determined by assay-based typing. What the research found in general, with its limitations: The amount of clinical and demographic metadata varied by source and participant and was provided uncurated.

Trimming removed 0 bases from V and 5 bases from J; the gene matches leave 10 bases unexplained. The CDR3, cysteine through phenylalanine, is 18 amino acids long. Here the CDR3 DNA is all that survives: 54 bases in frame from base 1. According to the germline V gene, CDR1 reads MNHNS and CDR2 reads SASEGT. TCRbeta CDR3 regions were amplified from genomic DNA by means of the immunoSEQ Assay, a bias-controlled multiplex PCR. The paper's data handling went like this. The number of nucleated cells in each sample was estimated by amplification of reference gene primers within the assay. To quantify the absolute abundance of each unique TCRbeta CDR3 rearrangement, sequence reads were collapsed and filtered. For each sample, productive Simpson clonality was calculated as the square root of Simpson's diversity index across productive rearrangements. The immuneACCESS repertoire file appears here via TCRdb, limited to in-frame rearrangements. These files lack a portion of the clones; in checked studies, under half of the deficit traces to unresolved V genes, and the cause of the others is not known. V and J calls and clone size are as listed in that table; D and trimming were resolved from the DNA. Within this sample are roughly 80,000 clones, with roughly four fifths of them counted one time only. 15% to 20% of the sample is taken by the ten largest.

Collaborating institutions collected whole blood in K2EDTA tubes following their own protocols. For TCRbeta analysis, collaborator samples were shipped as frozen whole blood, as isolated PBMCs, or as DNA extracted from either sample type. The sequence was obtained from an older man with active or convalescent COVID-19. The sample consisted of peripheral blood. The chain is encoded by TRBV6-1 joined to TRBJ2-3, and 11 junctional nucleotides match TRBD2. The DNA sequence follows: TGTGCCAGCAGTGAAGCCCCCATAGCGGGGGGGCGAAGAGATACGCAGTATTTT. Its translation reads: CASSEAPIAGGRRDTQYF.